Presented here are 25 T cell receptor beta chains from one specimen sequenced in a study of T cell changes during pregnancy in multiple sclerosis (dated by TCRdb to 2018 to 2020). Libraries were built with the immunoSEQ multiplex PCR assay. Not all clones reach the TCRdb copy of this immuneACCESS table, which keeps in-frame sequences only. Checked studies attribute under half of the gap to unresolved V genes and leave the rest unexplained. For this sample there are 20,000 to 25,000 clones; around 85% appear just once. About 15% of the sample belongs to the ten largest clones. Specimen: CD8+ T cells from peripheral blood mononuclear cells, collected in the first trimester of pregnancy. These receptors all come from a female donor in good health, enrolled as a control in a pregnancy study.

V usage is TRBV28 and J usage is TRBJ1-2; TRBD1 aligns across 12 bases. The CDR3 spans 16 residues. The junction had 7 bases not matched to a gene; V was cut back by 5 bases and J by 3 bases. The germline gives CDR1 MDHEN, CDR2 SYDVKM. The DNA for the CDR3 is TGTGCCAGCAGTCTACCCGGGACAGGGGGCGACTATGGCTACACCTTC. Translated, it gives CASSLPGTGGDYGYTF.

The chain couples TRBV5-1 to TRBJ1-2; maybe TRBD1 (6 bases). The CDR3 spans 13 residues. With 5 bases removed from V and 5 bases from J, the gap between germline ends came to 13 bases. Germline CDR1 is SGHRS and CDR2 is YFSETQ. The CDR3 loop is CASRGDNRYGYTF. The CDR3 DNA follows: TGCGCCAGCAGGGGGGACAATCGATATGGCTACACCTTC.

The chain employs TRBV12-5 and TRBJ1-5; TRBD1 aligns across 7 bases. Germline V gene sequence: CDR1 LGHNT, CDR2 FRNRAP. The CDR3 contains 12 residues. Losses at the gene ends were 5 bases for V and 5 bases for J; bases not matched to a gene: 0. The CDR3: CASGTGDQPQHF. The CDR3 DNA sequence: TGTGCTAGTGGTACAGGGGATCAGCCCCAGCATTTT.

The chain employs TRBV5-4 and TRBJ2-7; 12 bases align to TRBD2. CDR1 is SGHNT, CDR2 YYREEE, per germline (reference sequence). V gave up 1 base and J gave up 2 bases; unmatched junction bases: 1. This CDR3 region has 15 residues. The CDR3 spells CASSLRTSGAYEQYF. The CDR3 DNA is TGTGCCAGCAGCTTGAGGACTAGCGGGGCCTACGAGCAGTACTTC.

V and J are TRBV9 and TRBJ1-3; D is perhaps TRBD1 (5 bases). Trimming left V 0 bases short and J 2 bases short, with 9 bases between. Germline CDR1 and CDR2: SGDLS and YYNGEE. CDR3 size: 15 residues. The CDR3 sequence: CASSVEGAPGNTIYF. CDR3 bases: TGTGCCAGCAGCGTAGAAGGGGCCCCTGGAAACACCATATATTTT. Together with reference TRBV9 and TRBJ1-3, the CDR3 gives the full variable domain: DSGVTQTPKHLITATGQRVTLRCSPRSGDLSVYWYQQSLDQGLQFLIQYYNGEERAKGNILERFSAQQFPDLHSELNLSSLELGDSALYFCASSVEGAPGNTIYFGEGSWLTVV.

This clone was found once. This rearrangement joins TRBV4-2 to TRBJ1-1; D gene ambiguous. Trimming removed 1 base at V and 1 base at J, with 4 bases between. CDR3 length: 13 amino acids. Per the germline V gene, CDR1 is LGHNA and CDR2 is YNFKEQ. CDR3 DNA sequence: TGTGCCAGCAGCCAAGGGGCGAACACTGAAGCTTTCTTT. Translating it yields CASSQGANTEAFF.

This sequence joins TRBV6-6 and TRBJ1-4; TRBD1 matches at 8 bases. Germline trimming cut 5 bases from V and 5 bases from J; bases unmatched to any gene: 7. CDR1 is MNHNY, CDR2 SVGAGI, per germline (reference sequence). The CDR3 consists of 15 residues. The CDR3 sequence: CASSPWTGQNEKLFF. CDR3 nucleotide sequence: TGTGCCAGCAGTCCCTGGACAGGGCAGAATGAAAAACTGTTTTTT.

This chain joins TRBV9 and TRBJ2-1; 9 bases fit TRBD1. Trimming removed 2 bases from V and 8 bases from J; junction bases left unmatched: 8. CDR3 length: 15 residues. Germline V gene data show CDR1 as SGDLS and CDR2 as YYNGEE. This chain's CDR3 is CASSVGQGTLDEQFF. The CDR3 DNA is TGTGCCAGCAGCGTGGGACAGGGCACATTGGATGAGCAGTTCTTC.

The chain couples TRBV29-1 to TRBJ2-7; 8 bases agree with TRBD2. Germline assignment: CDR1 SQVTM and CDR2 ANQGSEA. V gave up 0 bases and J gave up 3 bases; unmatched junction bases: 13. The CDR3 length is 17 residues. CDR3 coding DNA: TGCAGCGTTGAAGATCGGGGGGGGCGTTCGAGAGACTACGAGCAGTACTTC. It translates to CSVEDRGGRSRDYEQYF.

The chain combines TRBV13 with TRBJ2-1; 7 positions match TRBD1. Per germline, CDR1 PRHDT and CDR2 FYEKMQ (reference sequence). V lost 6 bases, J lost 10 bases, and 12 bases stayed unmatched. CDR3 length: 14 residues. The CDR3 is CASRRGGAGYEQFF. The CDR3 DNA is TGTGCCAGCAGGCGAGGGGGCGCAGGTTACGAGCAGTTCTTC.

This chain links TRBV7-6 with TRBJ1-6; D unresolved. Germline lookup yields CDR1 SGHVS and CDR2 FNYEAQ. The CDR3 contains 16 residues. V was cut by 5 bases and J by 8 bases, with 19 bases left in between. CDR3 sequence: CASSLSGVSYDSPLHF. The CDR3 bases are TGTGCCAGCAGCCTTAGCGGGGTGTCGTATGATTCACCCCTCCACTTT. The full variable domain, its missing parts supplied by reference TRBV7-6 and TRBJ1-6, is GAGVSQSPRYKVTKRGQDVALRCDPISGHVSLYWYRQALGQGPEFLTYFNYEAQQDKSGLPNDRFSAERPEGSISTLTIQRTEQRDSAMYRCASSLSGVSYDSPLHFGNGTRLTVT.

V and J are TRBV9 and TRBJ2-7; weak D call: TRBD2 (6 bases). The CDR3 loop spans 14 amino acids. Germline V gene data show CDR1 as SGDLS and CDR2 as YYNGEE. V dropped 3 bases and J dropped 5 bases, with 15 bases sitting between them. The CDR3, as DNA: TGTGCCAGCAGCGCGCGGGGTGATGAAAACGAGCAGTACTTC. Its translation: CASSARGDENEQYF.

This rearrangement joins TRBV5-1 to TRBJ1-2; D gene uncertain. CDR3 size: 13 residues. Trimming took off 3 bases at V and 10 bases at J, with 16 bases between the two ends. CDR1 is SGHRS, CDR2 YFSETQ, per germline. This CDR3 is CASSSTSEKNYTF. The CDR3, as DNA: TGCGCCAGCAGCTCAACCTCTGAGAAGAACTACACCTTC.

The V call is TRBV4-1, the J call TRBJ2-5; a possible D gene is TRBD2 (7 bases). The CDR3 has 13 amino acids. CDR1 and CDR2 from the germline V gene are MGHRA and YSYEKL. V was shortened by 6 bases and J by 5 bases, with 13 bases between the two germline ends. CDR3 nucleotides: TGCGCCAGCAGAGGGGGGGGTCCGGAGACCCAGTACTTC. This codes for CASRGGGPETQYF.

By share, this clone counts as medium-sized. The V and J genes are TRBV6-1 and TRBJ1-5, with 10 bases fitting TRBD1. The CDR3 spans 15 residues. Germline assignment: CDR1 MNHNS and CDR2 SASEGT. With V trimmed by 6 bases and J by 4 bases, 6 bases remained unmatched. CDR3 amino acids: CASRTGQGLNQPQHF. CDR3 DNA: TGTGCCAGCAGGACGGGACAGGGGTTGAATCAGCCCCAGCATTTT.

CDR3 sequence reads: CASSFAGGYEQYF. CDR3 bases: TGTGCCAGCAGCTTCGCAGGGGGCTACGAGCAGTACTTC. The chain is built from TRBV7-3 and TRBJ2-7; 7 bases agree with TRBD1. CDR3 length: 13 amino acids. Germline trimming cut 3 bases from V and 3 bases from J; bases unmatched to any gene: 2. Germline V gene data show CDR1 as SGHTA and CDR2 as FQGTGA.

The chain couples TRBV5-1 to TRBJ2-7, with TRBD1 identical over 8 bases. The V and J ends lost 3 bases and 2 bases, in that order; junction bases with no gene match: 4. The length of the CDR3 is 14 residues. Looked up from germline, CDR1 is SGHRS and CDR2 is YFSETQ. The CDR3 loop reads CASSWRQGPYEQYF. DNA of the CDR3: TGCGCCAGCAGCTGGCGACAGGGGCCCTACGAGCAGTACTTC.

The chain joins TRBV6-5 to TRBJ2-7, with TRBD1 matching over 10 bases. This CDR3 is 14 amino acids long. Germline-derived CDR1 and CDR2 are MNHEY and SVGAGI. The V gene end was trimmed by 2 bases and the J gene end by 5 bases; junction bases not matched to a gene: 3. CDR3 residues: CASSYVDRGDEQYF. Written as DNA, the CDR3 is TGTGCCAGCAGTTACGTGGACAGGGGGGACGAGCAGTACTTC.

This clone was recorded once. This sequence joins TRBV7-3 and TRBJ2-1; possible D gene TRBD1, 6 bases. CDR1 and CDR2 from the germline V gene are SGHTA and FQGTGA. The CDR3 is made up of 15 amino acids. Between the trimmed V and J ends, which lost 4 bases and 3 bases, there was a span of 13 bases. CDR3 coding DNA: TGTGCCAGCAGCTCGACCCCGGGACACTACAATGAGCAGTTCTTC. Encoded protein: CASSSTPGHYNEQFF.

The V and J genes are TRBV6-1 and TRBJ1-4, with D perhaps TRBD1 (6 bases). Germline lookup yields CDR1 MNHNS and CDR2 SASEGT. The V and J ends lost 1 base and 8 bases respectively, with 14 bases between them. There are 15 residues in the CDR3. CDR3: CASSEVRGQAEKLFF. The CDR3 coding sequence is TGTGCCAGCAGTGAAGTAAGGGGACAAGCAGAAAAACTGTTTTTT.

The chain combines TRBV9 with TRBJ1-2, with D tentatively TRBD1 (5 bases). The CDR3 extends over 15 amino acids. V lost 3 bases, J lost 5 bases, and 17 bases lay in between. Looked up from germline, CDR1 is SGDLS and CDR2 is YYNGEE. The CDR3 here is CASSDARGLLYGYTF. DNA for the CDR3: TGTGCCAGCAGCGACGCACGGGGACTCCTTTATGGCTACACCTTC.

This chain joins TRBV25-1 and TRBJ2-7; weak D call: TRBD1 (5 bases). The CDR3 is 14 residues long. Germline loops: CDR1 MGHDK, CDR2 SYGVNS. Trimming removed 6 bases at V and 0 bases at J, with 12 bases between. This CDR3 reads CASRGQISSYEQYF. The CDR3 coding sequence is TGTGCCAGCAGGGGGCAGATTAGCTCCTACGAGCAGTACTTC.

J is TRBJ2-5 and V is TRBV7-9, with TRBD2 as a possible D gene (5 bases). Germline CDR1 and CDR2: SEHNR and FQNEAQ (reference sequence). V dropped 4 bases and J dropped 5 bases, with 26 bases sitting between them. The CDR3 has 18 residues. Here the CDR3 DNA reads TGTGCCAGCAGCTCAGACCTTGCGAGGGCCGCTCCGGGGGAGACCCAGTACTTC. Translating gives CASSSDLARAAPGETQYF.

The rearrangement uses TRBV6-5 and TRBJ2-1, with 10 nucleotides matching TRBD1. The junction had 6 bases not matched to a gene; V was cut back by 6 bases and J by 4 bases. CDR3 length equals 15 residues. Germline V CDR1 and CDR2: MNHEY, SVGAGI. CDR3 loop: CASRMTGGQYNEQFF. The CDR3 nucleotides are TGTGCCAGCAGGATGACAGGGGGCCAATACAATGAGCAGTTCTTC.

This clone was seen only once. V is TRBV4-1 and J is TRBJ1-2; TRBD1 is a possible D gene (6 bases). The CDR3 extends over 14 amino acids. With 2 bases removed from V and 0 bases from J, the gap between germline ends came to 7 bases. The V gene's germline CDR1 is MGHRA and CDR2 YSYEKL. In nucleotides, the CDR3 is TGCGCCAGCAGCCAAACAGGGTCTAACTATGGCTACACCTTC. Translation gives CASSQTGSNYGYTF.